This TCR beta chain was obtained from a study of identical twins. Study-level results: Beta out-of-frame sequences showed weaker excess sharing between twins. In monozygotic twins, models underestimated the sharing of out-of-frame TCR alpha.

Worth noting for this clonotype: Antigen specificity is unknown.

A template switching step contributed a universal primer site, while unique molecular identifiers were present in the cDNA. MiXCR was run by TCRdb on the 5' RACE reads, yielding one entry per CDR3 protein. This sample yields approximately 410,000 distinct CDR3 sequences, of which under 20% are seen a single time; around 12% belongs to the top ten. This TCR was recovered from a man between 45 and 60 years old in good health. What was sequenced was naive T cells sorted from blood.

The CDR3 is CASSLGRISSYNEQFF. As DNA, the CDR3 is TGTGCCAGCAGCTTGGGACGGATCAGCTCCTACAATGAGCAGTTCTTC. The rearrangement links TRBV5-6 to TRBJ2-1; D unresolved. The CDR3 extends over 16 amino acids. Between the trimmed V and J ends, which lost 0 bases and 0 bases, there was a span of 10 bases. Germline V gene data show CDR1 as SGHDT and CDR2 as YYEEEE.